One and the same sample provided the 24 T cell receptor beta chains below, sequenced in a study of T-cell reconstitution after alpha-beta-depleted transplantation in children (dated by TCRdb to 2016 to 2018). The sample's treatment or condition, from its label and the paper: allogeneic hematopoietic cell transplantation with graft depleted of TCRalphabeta T cells and CD19 B cells. Receptor amplification or capture employed PCR. The data were produced on an Illumina HiSeq 2500. TCR libraries were prepared with molecular barcoding, using unique molecular identifiers to normalize TCRbeta repertoire quantification. The public reads were reprocessed in TCRdb via fastp at Q25 and MiXCR, keeping in-frame beta chains. Under each unique CDR3 protein, matching rows form one entry showing the most common genes and DNA. In all, the sample holds 100,000 or so distinct CDR3 sequences, and about a sixth of those were seen once. The ten largest clones take up about 18% of the sample.

Sequenced here: PBMCs, mostly from graft donor cells, sampled 180 days after TCRalphabeta/CD19-depleted stem cell transplant. All receptors come from a male patient aged 2 to 9 who had a stem cell transplant for acute lymphoblastic leukemia, so the T cells may come from the graft donor.

The V call is TRBV29-1, the J call TRBJ2-7, with 9 bases that match TRBD1. Germline trimming cut 1 base from V and 8 bases from J; bases unmatched to any gene: 6. Germline V CDR1 and CDR2: SQVTM, ANQGSEA. The CDR3 consists of 13 residues. The CDR3 sequence is CSVEGNTGGKQYF. CDR3 sequence (DNA): TGCAGCGTTGAAGGAAATACAGGGGGCAAGCAGTACTTC.

This clonotype was counted between two and nine times. This rearrangement joins TRBV27 to TRBJ2-1, with no clear D. The CDR3 extends over 13 amino acids. From germline, CDR1 is MNHEY and CDR2 SMNVEV (reference sequence). The V end was cut by 5 bases, the J end by 7 bases, with 12 bases between. CDR3 sequence (DNA): TGTGCCAGCAGTATACCGATGGGGAATGAGCAGTTCTTC. It encodes CASSIPMGNEQFF.

This chain uses TRBV5-1 with TRBJ2-2, with a tentative D call TRBD1 (5 bases). V was pared by 4 bases and J by 3 bases, with 13 bases between. Germline V CDR1 and CDR2: SGHRS, YFSETQ. This CDR3 has 15 amino acids. This CDR3 reads CASSKQGRDTGELFF. CDR3 bases: TGCGCCAGCAGCAAGCAGGGTCGGGACACCGGGGAGCTGTTTTTT.

This clonotype was recorded a few times. The chain recombines TRBV3-1 with TRBJ1-3, with D unclear. The CDR3 contains 15 residues. V was cut by 5 bases and J by 3 bases, with 14 bases left in between. The germline gives CDR1 LGHDT, CDR2 YNNKEL (reference sequence). The CDR3 protein is CASSFRTDGGNTIYF. CDR3 DNA: TGTGCCAGCAGCTTCCGGACGGATGGTGGAAACACCATATATTTT.

The V gene is TRBV7-2, the J gene TRBJ1-2; possibly TRBD1 for D (6 bases). V was clipped by 2 bases and J by 5 bases, with 12 bases between them. The CDR3 runs 14 residues. The germline CDR1 and CDR2 sequences are SGHTA and FQGNSA. The CDR3 loop reads CASSLTPGEYGYTF. CDR3 bases: TGTGCCAGCAGCTTAACTCCAGGGGAATATGGCTACACCTTC.

V and J are TRBV4-1 and TRBJ1-2, with a tentative D call TRBD1 (6 bases). The CDR3 has 16 amino acids. V was trimmed by 0 bases and J by 5 bases, leaving 16 bases between them. Looked up from germline, CDR1 is MGHRA and CDR2 is YSYEKL. The CDR3 DNA follows: TGCGCCAGCAGCCAAGATCTCCGCGGGACATTTTATGGCTACACCTTC. Its protein product is CASSQDLRGTFYGYTF.

This clonotype was seen a few times. The V and J genes are TRBV20-1 and TRBJ2-3, with D perhaps matching TRBD1 or TRBD2 (5 bases each). Germline lookup yields CDR1 DFQATT and CDR2 SNEGSKA (reference sequence). This CDR3 spans 15 amino acids. With 1 base removed from V and 2 bases from J, the gap between germline ends came to 13 bases. CDR3 DNA sequence: TGCAGTGCTAGAGCAGGGAGCATCTTCACAGATACGCAGTATTTT. Protein product: CSARAGSIFTDTQYF.

The J gene is TRBJ1-1, the V gene TRBV20-1; 8 nucleotides match TRBD1. V trimming: 6 bases; J trimming: 5 bases; junction bases outside the gene matches: 5. The CDR3 is 12 amino acids. Germline V gene lookup returns CDR1 DFQATT and CDR2 SNEGSKA (reference sequence). The CDR3 DNA follows: TGCAGTGCCTCCCGGACAGGGACTGAAGCTTTCTTT. As protein: CSASRTGTEAFF.

The chain has TRBV20-1 and TRBJ2-3; 7 bases map to TRBD2. CDR3 length: 14 amino acids. J was trimmed by 0 bases and V by 5 bases; bases with no gene match: 5. Germline-derived CDR1 and CDR2 are DFQATT and SNEGSKA (reference sequence). The CDR3 spells CSAPSSGSTDTQYF. CDR3 nucleotides: TGCAGTGCTCCCTCTAGCGGTAGCACAGATACGCAGTATTTT.

The V gene is TRBV19, the J gene TRBJ1-1; perhaps TRBD1 as D (5 bases). This CDR3 comprises 14 residues. V dropped 8 bases and J dropped 6 bases, with 19 bases sitting between them. CDR1 and CDR2 from the germline V gene are LNHDA and SQIVND (reference sequence). CDR3 in DNA: TGTGCCAGTGTTTCGGGACCGCCAAGTGCTGAAGCTTTCTTT. Translating gives CASVSGPPSAEAFF.

This clonotype was seen more than once but under ten times. The CDR3 sequence is CASSLQGTGELFF. The CDR3 coding sequence is TGTGCCAGCAGTTTACAAGGCACCGGGGAGCTGTTTTTT. The V and J genes are TRBV27 and TRBJ2-2; D gene unclear. The V end was cut by 2 bases, the J end by 4 bases, with 5 bases between. The germline gives CDR1 MNHEY, CDR2 SMNVEV (reference sequence). This CDR3 spans 13 amino acids.

The sample holds a few counts of this clonotype. The chain employs TRBV6-5 and TRBJ2-1; 9 bases match TRBD2. This CDR3 has 15 amino acids. The ends lost 5 bases at V and 2 bases at J; junction bases unmatched: 4. CDR1 and CDR2 (germline): MNHEY, SVGAGI. The CDR3: CASSTSGSAYNEQFF. CDR3 in DNA: TGTGCCAGCAGTACTAGCGGGTCTGCCTACAATGAGCAGTTCTTC.

The table lists this clonotype with many counts. The chain uses TRBV20-1 and TRBJ2-5, with TRBD2 matching 9 bases. The CDR3 contains 14 residues. The germline CDR1 and CDR2 sequences are DFQATT and SNEGSKA (reference sequence). V trimming: 3 bases; J trimming: 10 bases; junction bases outside the gene matches: 12. CDR3 amino acids: CSASQRGVGGIQYF. CDR3 sequence (DNA): TGCAGTGCTAGTCAGCGGGGGGTCGGGGGGATCCAGTACTTC.

The chain is built from TRBV5-5 and TRBJ2-7, with 9 nucleotides matching TRBD1. V trimming: 0 bases; J trimming: 2 bases; junction bases outside the gene matches: 6. This CDR3 has 16 amino acids. Looked up from germline, CDR1 is SGHKS and CDR2 is YYEKEE (reference sequence). CDR3 DNA: TGTGCCAGCAGCTTGGGGCCGGGACAGGGTCCCTACGAGCAGTACTTC. It translates to CASSLGPGQGPYEQYF.

The J gene is TRBJ2-5, the V gene TRBV12-3 or TRBV12-4; D remains ambiguous. Trimming took off 1 base at V and 4 bases at J, with 4 bases between the two ends. This CDR3 comprises 12 residues. CDR3 in amino acids: CASSLVVETQYF. In DNA, the CDR3 is TGTGCCAGCAGTTTAGTTGTAGAGACCCAGTACTTC.

The chain joins TRBV5-5 to TRBJ2-3; 15 bases match TRBD2. The CDR3 consists of 18 residues. The germline CDR1 and CDR2 sequences are SGHKS and YYEKEE (reference sequence). V was clipped by 4 bases and J by 5 bases; unmatched bases: 11. Written as DNA, the CDR3 is TGTGCCAGCAGCGGGGGACTAGCGGGGGGCGCCCACAGAGATACGCAGTATTTT. It codes for CASSGGLAGGAHRDTQYF. Using reference TRBV5-5 and TRBJ2-3 for the parts outside the CDR3, the full variable domain is DAGVTQSPTHLIKTRGQQVTLRCSPISGHKSVSWYQQVLGQGPQFIFQYYEKEERGRGNFPDRFSARQFPNYSSELNVNALLLGDSALYLCASSGGLAGGAHRDTQYFGPGTRLTVL.

This sequence joins TRBV27 and TRBJ2-2; TRBD1 aligns across 8 bases. CDR1 is MNHEY, CDR2 SMNVEV, per germline (reference sequence). The CDR3 covers 17 residues. The V segment lost 3 bases and the J segment 5 bases; nucleotides outside the gene matches: 11. DNA of the CDR3: TGTGCCAGCAGTTTTATTTGGACAGGGCCGGTGACCGGGGAGCTGTTTTTT. It specifies CASSFIWTGPVTGELFF.

Ten or more counts support this clonotype. This chain connects TRBV20-1 to TRBJ2-7, with 7 bases aligning to TRBD2. This CDR3 is 14 amino acids long. V was clipped by 7 bases and J by 0 bases; unmatched bases: 9. The germline V gene encodes CDR1 DFQATT and CDR2 SNEGSKA (reference sequence). The DNA for the CDR3 is TGCAGTGGGCTGCTGGGGGGGAGCTCCTACGAGCAGTACTTC. Translating gives CSGLLGGSSYEQYF.

This clonotype was seen a few times. CDR3 in DNA: TGTGCCAGCAGTTACGGGGGCGGGCTTGGGTCACCCCTCCACTTT. Translating it yields CASSYGGGLGSPLHF. V gene TRBV6-5 combines with J gene TRBJ1-6, with D possibly TRBD1 on 6 matching bases. V dropped 2 bases and J dropped 10 bases, with 15 bases sitting between them. Germline CDR1 is MNHEY and CDR2 is SVGAGI. This CDR3 contains 15 residues.

This clonotype turned up a few times. The chain combines TRBV7-9 with TRBJ1-2; D call uncertain. Germline V gene sequence: CDR1 SEHNR, CDR2 FQNEAQ (reference sequence). CDR3 length: 16 amino acids. V was trimmed by 10 bases and J by 4 bases, leaving 25 bases between them. CDR3 protein: CATLQSLGGVFYGYTF. Written as DNA, the CDR3 is TGTGCCACCCTCCAGAGCCTAGGTGGGGTTTTCTATGGCTACACCTTC.

The V and J genes are TRBV12-3 or TRBV12-4 and TRBJ1-1; 7 bases match TRBD1. This CDR3 contains 13 residues. V shed 5 bases and J 4 bases; nucleotides not matched to a gene: 4. The CDR3 coding sequence is TGTGCCAGCAGTGTTAGGGGGCCCACTGAAGCTTTCTTT. Its protein is CASSVRGPTEAFF.

This clonotype came up many times. V is TRBV7-9 and J is TRBJ1-2; unclear D gene. V was clipped by 5 bases and J by 0 bases, with 13 bases between them. The V gene's germline CDR1 is SEHNR and CDR2 FQNEAQ (reference sequence). The CDR3 is 15 residues long. This CDR3 is CASSHLQLSNYGYTF. The CDR3 bases are TGTGCCAGCAGCCATCTGCAGTTATCTAACTATGGCTACACCTTC.

The chain combines TRBV5-1 with TRBJ1-2, with D possibly TRBD1 on 6 matching bases. CDR3 length: 15 residues. Trimming stripped 3 bases from V and 0 bases from J, with 12 bases between. The germline V gene has CDR1 SGHRS and CDR2 YFSETQ. CDR3 DNA sequence: TGCGCCAGCAGCTCAAACAGGGCGGCTAACTATGGCTACACCTTC. Its protein is CASSSNRAANYGYTF. Using reference TRBV5-1 and TRBJ1-2 for the parts outside the CDR3, the full variable domain is KAGVTQTPRYLIKTRGQQVTLSCSPISGHRSVSWYQQTPGQGLQFLFEYFSETQRNKGNFPGRFSGRQFSNSRSEMNVSTLELGDSALYLCASSSNRAANYGYTFGSGTRLTVV.

This clonotype was recorded a few times. The chain employs TRBV12-3 or TRBV12-4 and TRBJ1-5, with TRBD1 matching 7 bases. The CDR3 totals 15 residues. J gave up 5 bases and V 6 bases, and 10 bases lay outside the gene matches. The CDR3 sequence is CASSRRGRNDQPQHF. In DNA, the CDR3 is TGTGCCAGCAGCAGGAGGGGGCGAAATGATCAGCCCCAGCATTTT.